Shown below are 14 T cell receptor beta chains from a single sample sequenced in a study of blood T cell repertoires in COVID-19. TCRdb's table, derived via immunoSEQ multiplex PCR, lists solely in-frame clones and lacks some. Of some 75,000 clones in the sample, around 80% are singletons; the top ten hold around 13%. The sequencing input was peripheral blood. The origin of the receptors is a man in his forties or fifties with COVID-19, enrolled during active disease.

This rearrangement joins TRBV18 to TRBJ1-1; perhaps TRBD1 as D (5 bases). This CDR3 spans 14 amino acids. Trimming took 0 bases from V and 7 from J, leaving 12 bases between them. Germline V gene sequence: CDR1 KGHSH, CDR2 LQKENI. In DNA, the CDR3 is TGTGCCAGCTCACCACCTGTAGCCCAGGGTGAAGCTTTCTTT. Translating gives CASSPPVAQGEAFF. Combining the CDR3 with reference TRBV18 and TRBJ1-1 gives the whole variable domain NAGVMQNPRHLVRRRGQEARLRCSPMKGHSHVYWYRQLPEEGLKFMVYLQKENIIDESGMPKERFSAEFPKEGPSILRIQQVVRGDSAAYFCASSPPVAQGEAFFGQGTRLTVV.

The chain combines TRBV7-2 with TRBJ2-1; 9 nucleotides line up with TRBD2. Trimming took 4 bases from V and 5 from J; bases not matched to a gene: 6. This CDR3 is built from 15 residues. Germline V gene lookup returns CDR1 SGHTA and CDR2 FQGNSA. The DNA for the CDR3 is TGTGCCAGCAGCTGGACAGCGGGGGGCCACAATGAGCAGTTCTTC. Its protein is CASSWTAGGHNEQFF.

The chain is built from TRBV20-1 and TRBJ1-5, with TRBD1 matching over 10 bases. The CDR3 is 13 residues long. Trimming cost V 3 bases and J 6 bases; bases outside gene matches: 2. Germline values: CDR1 DFQATT, CDR2 SNEGSKA (reference sequence). The CDR3 sequence: CSASGQGVQPQHF. CDR3 DNA sequence: TGCAGTGCTAGTGGACAGGGGGTTCAGCCCCAGCATTTT.

V and J are TRBV11-2 and TRBJ2-1, with D perhaps matching TRBD2 (6 bases). Germline lookup yields CDR1 SGHAT and CDR2 FQNNGV. The CDR3 loop spans 15 amino acids. The V gene lost 5 bases and the J gene lost 6 bases, with 17 bases spanning the gap. The CDR3 loop is CASSLLIGGVNEQFF. DNA for the CDR3: TGTGCCAGCAGCCTACTAATAGGCGGGGTCAATGAGCAGTTCTTC.

This chain uses TRBV7-9 with TRBJ2-7; weak D call: TRBD2 (5 bases). The CDR3 covers 13 residues. Trimming pared 2 bases from V and 7 bases from J, leaving 12 bases between. Germline V gene lookup returns CDR1 SEHNR and CDR2 FQNEAQ (reference sequence). The chain's CDR3 is CASSLSGTGEQYF. For the CDR3, the DNA is TGTGCCAGCAGCTTAAGCGGCACGGGGGAGCAGTACTTC.

This rearrangement joins TRBV9 to TRBJ1-3, with a weak D call TRBD1 (5 bases). Deletions cut 0 bases from V and 4 bases from J, with 11 bases between. The CDR3 runs to 15 residues. In germline, CDR1 is SGDLS, CDR2 YYNGEE. The DNA of the CDR3 is TGTGCCAGCAGCGTAGCCCCGACAGCGGGAAACACCATATATTTT. Protein sequence: CASSVAPTAGNTIYF.

This clone was counted between two and nine times. CDR3 DNA: TGTGCCAGCAGTGAAGACGGCCACTCGGCGGAGGGGTACGAGCAGTACTTC. As protein: CASSEDGHSAEGYEQYF. This rearrangement joins TRBV6-1 to TRBJ2-7; D possibly corresponds to TRBD2 (6 bases). This CDR3 contains 17 residues. Looked up from germline, CDR1 is MNHNS and CDR2 is SASEGT. The ends were cut back, 1 base at V and 4 bases at J, with 20 bases in the middle.

This clone was recorded once. The chain recombines TRBV28 with TRBJ2-7; 14 bases are a match to TRBD2. J was trimmed by 7 bases and V by 5 bases; bases with no gene match: 19. The CDR3 has 19 residues. Germline CDR1 MDHEN, CDR2 SYDVKM. CDR3 in amino acids: CASSNPLTSGRAGEGEQYF. The CDR3 region has the DNA TGTGCCAGCAGTAACCCCCTGACTAGCGGGAGGGCCGGGGAGGGGGAGCAGTACTTC.

On this clone itself: Other DNA sequences in the same sample also yield this CDR3. V and J are TRBV7-9 and TRBJ1-1; the D gene is possibly TRBD1 (6 bases). The CDR3 totals 12 residues. V shed 3 bases and J shed 5 bases, with 7 bases lying between them. In germline, CDR1 is SEHNR, CDR2 FQNEAQ (reference sequence). The CDR3 DNA reads as TGTGCCAGCAGCTTCCAGGGGACTGAAGCTTTCTTT. Its translation: CASSFQGTEAFF.

The chain has TRBV6-5 and TRBJ1-4; 7 bases are a match to TRBD1. V lost 6 bases to trimming and J lost 8 bases; unmatched junction nucleotides: 6. Germline CDR1 is MNHEY and CDR2 is SVGAGI. The CDR3 has 13 amino acids. The CDR3 spells CASSHRQGEKLFF. In nucleotides, the CDR3 is TGTGCCAGCAGCCATCGACAGGGCGAAAAACTGTTTTTT.

V and J are TRBV7-2 and TRBJ2-1, with D maybe TRBD2 (7 bases). The V gene's germline CDR1 is SGHTA and CDR2 FQGNSA. The CDR3 runs to 13 residues. V lost 7 bases, J lost 5 bases, and 12 bases lay in between. CDR3 sequence: CASTGGLHNEQFF. As DNA, the CDR3 is TGTGCCAGCACGGGGGGCCTACACAATGAGCAGTTCTTC.

This clone occurred once. In DNA form, the CDR3 reads TGTGCCAGCAGTGCCAGCGGCGCCACCTACGAGCAGTACTTC. Residues: CASSASGATYEQYF. This chain links TRBV25-1 with TRBJ2-7, with a weak D call TRBD2 (5 bases). The CDR3 is 14 residues long. Trimming cost V 4 bases and J 2 bases, with 12 bases left between them. The germline gives CDR1 MGHDK, CDR2 SYGVNS.

The chain has TRBV29-1 and TRBJ2-5; TRBD2 aligns across 8 bases. Germline CDR1 and CDR2: SQVTM and ANQGSEA. Trimming removed 3 bases from V and 6 bases from J; junction bases left unmatched: 6. This CDR3 spans 13 amino acids. Here the CDR3 DNA reads TGCAGCGTTGATAGGGCGGGAGGAAAGACCCAGTACTTC. As protein: CSVDRAGGKTQYF.

The genes are TRBV10-1 and TRBJ2-1, with 11 positions matching TRBD2. The CDR3 runs 15 residues. Losses at the gene ends were 6 bases for V and 8 bases for J; bases not matched to a gene: 9. The germline V gene has CDR1 WNHNN and CDR2 SYGVQD (reference sequence). The DNA of the CDR3 is TGCGCCAGCAGGGCCGGGACTAGCGGCATGGATGAGCAGTTCTTC. As protein: CASRAGTSGMDEQFF.